This T cell receptor beta chain derives from a study of shared T cell receptors in the human thymus. Germline V gene data show CDR1 as SQVTM and CDR2 as ANQGSEA. Trimming took 4 bases from V and 2 from J, leaving 14 bases between them. This CDR3 has 14 residues. TCRdb's table, derived via immunoSEQ multiplex PCR, lists solely in-frame clones and lacks some. Of approximately 660,000 clones in the sample, 88% were seen once. The sample was also reused in another study, on human thymus T cells. That report notes: Those donating were healthy Finnish infants in corrective surgery for congenital heart defects. Thymic tissue was derived from resections collected during corrective heart surgery. Unrelated individuals had highly overlapping thymic repertoires, as reported in related research.

The material sequenced was thymocytes. The rearrangement joins TRBV29-1 to TRBJ2-5; weak D call: TRBD1 (6 bases). The TCR sequence derives from a boy less than two years old with a congenital heart defect. CDR3 DNA: TGCAGCGTTGGGGGTCGACAGGAACAAGAGACCCAGTACTTC. Protein product: CSVGGRQEQETQYF.